This T cell receptor beta chain was identified in a study of T cell responses to AZD1222 COVID-19 vaccine. Study information: Second-dose schedules of about 4 or about 12 weeks were combined. Study outcomes and limitations: Among spike-specific TCRs, nearly half reportedly target unmutated variant regions.

In regard to this clone: Its antigen is as yet unknown.

J was trimmed by 3 bases and V by 5 bases; bases with no gene match: 14. CDR1 SGHTA and CDR2 FQGNSA come from the germline V gene. The CDR3 is 17 residues long. Assay used: immunoSEQ multiplex PCR; TCRdb lists only in-frame clones, some missing. The sample comprises around 150,000 clones, about 92% of which are singletons, and roughly 2.2% rests with the top ten. This material consisted of peripheral blood, taken on day 0 of AZD1222 vaccination. The chain joins TRBV7-2 to TRBJ2-3; 7 bases agree with TRBD2. The receptor was isolated from an adult in good health. The CDR3 DNA sequence: TGTGCCAGCAGCCCACACCTTTTGGGCGGGGGAACAGATACGCAGTATTTT. This codes for CASSPHLLGGGTDTQYF.